This T cell receptor beta chain was documented in a study of response to subunit inactivated influenza vaccine. TCRdb reprocessed the RT-PCR reads with MiXCR, giving one entry per CDR3 protein. The sample has some 190,000 distinct CDR3 sequences, around an eighth seen once. Notes on the study in general: The authors suggested that every seasonal influenza vaccination recruits few new T cells.

This clonotype was seen only once. Its specificity is not known. An end of the junction differs from the germline gene, which may be a read error. Specimen: CD8+ T cells sorted from PBMCs, collected roughly 5 days after vaccination. The source is a man aged 45-65 years who received an inactivated influenza vaccine.

The chain's CDR3 is CASSEGRPPYTEQFF. CDR3 DNA sequence: TGTGCCAGCAGTGAAGGGCGGCCGCCCTACACTGAGCAGTTCTTC. The rearrangement joins TRBV6-1 to TRBJ2-1; D is undetermined. The germline CDR1 and CDR2 sequences are MNHNS and SASEGT. The CDR3 sequence is 15 residues long.